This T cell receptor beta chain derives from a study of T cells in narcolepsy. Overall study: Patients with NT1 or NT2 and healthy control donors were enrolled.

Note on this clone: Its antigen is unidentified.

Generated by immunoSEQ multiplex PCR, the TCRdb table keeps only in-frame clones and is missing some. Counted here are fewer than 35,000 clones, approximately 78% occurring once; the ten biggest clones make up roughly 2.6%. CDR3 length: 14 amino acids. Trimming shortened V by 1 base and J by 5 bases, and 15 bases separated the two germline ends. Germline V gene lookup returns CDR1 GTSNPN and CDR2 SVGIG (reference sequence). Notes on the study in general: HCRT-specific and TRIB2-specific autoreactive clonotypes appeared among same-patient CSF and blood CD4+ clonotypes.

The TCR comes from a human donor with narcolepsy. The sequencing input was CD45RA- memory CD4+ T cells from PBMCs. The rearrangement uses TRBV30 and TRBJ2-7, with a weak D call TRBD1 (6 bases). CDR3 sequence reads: CAWSETGPPHEQYF. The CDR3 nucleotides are TGTGCCTGGAGTGAGACAGGACCCCCCCACGAGCAGTACTTC.